These 7 T cell receptor beta chains originate from one sample sequenced in a study of blood T cells in healthy people across ages (dated by TCRdb to 2013 to 2016). The library was obtained by 5' RACE. TCRdb names Illumina HiSeq 2500 as the instrument used. A second 7 to 11 cycle PCR used a sample-barcoded 5' primer and a J-beta primer mix. The raw public data were reprocessed by TCRdb itself: fastp quality trimming at Q25, MiXCR clonotype calling, in-frame beta chains only. Rows merge per CDR3 protein into single entries with the most common DNA and genes. The sample table records about 800,000 distinct CDR3 sequences; 25% of these occur just once. The ten largest clones take up more than 3% of the sample. This sample also belongs to another study, concerning T cells of mothers and their children.

The sequenced material came from blood. The receptors shown here come from a boy younger than 18 in good health.

The chain joins TRBV7-2 to TRBJ1-5, with a weak D call TRBD1 (5 bases). V lost 5 bases and J lost 2, with 7 bases in between. The CDR3 consists of 13 residues. Germline V gene data show CDR1 as SGHTA and CDR2 as FQGNSA. CDR3 sequence: CASSKQGNQPQHF. The DNA for the CDR3 is TGTGCCAGCAGCAAACAGGGCAATCAGCCCCAGCATTTT.

The CDR3 nucleotides read TGCAGTGCTAGAGAGGACAGGATCTACGAGCAGTACTTC. Translated: CSAREDRIYEQYF. The chain links TRBV20-1 to TRBJ2-7; 7 positions agree with TRBD1. J gave up 3 bases and V 0 bases, and 2 bases lay outside the gene matches. The CDR3 loop spans 13 amino acids. Germline V gene lookup returns CDR1 DFQATT and CDR2 SNEGSKA (reference sequence).

A few counts support this clonotype. V usage is TRBV29-1 and J usage is TRBJ2-3; D may be TRBD1 or TRBD2 (5 bases each). V lost 4 bases and J lost 4, with 6 bases in between. Germline CDR1 and CDR2: SQVTM and ANQGSEA. The CDR3 runs 11 residues. The CDR3 DNA follows: TGCAGCGTTGTGGGGGCAGATACGCAGTATTTT. Translation: CSVVGADTQYF.

This clonotype came up a few times. CDR3 coding DNA: TGTGCCAGCAGTGTTCGACAGGGCGGGACTGAAGCTTTCTTT. Translation: CASSVRQGGTEAFF. The chain has TRBV2 and TRBJ1-1, with 7 bases that match TRBD1. Germline CDR1 reads SNHLY; CDR2 reads FYNNEI. V shed 4 bases, J shed 5 bases, and the junction held 7 bases outside the gene matches. The CDR3 runs 14 residues.

This clonotype was seen only a few times. The chain employs TRBV27 and TRBJ1-1, with a tentative D call TRBD1 (6 bases). Germline V CDR1 and CDR2: MNHEY, SMNVEV (reference sequence). V lost 0 bases and J lost 8, with 16 bases in between. The CDR3 spans 15 residues. CDR3 sequence reads: CASSLSWGLDSEAFF. In nucleotides, the CDR3 is TGTGCCAGCAGTTTATCATGGGGGCTTGACTCGGAAGCTTTCTTT.

The chain employs TRBV7-9 and TRBJ2-5; weak D call: TRBD1 (6 bases). With the DNA end fitting TRBJ2-7 better, the J assignment may be wrong. Germline values: CDR1 SEHNR, CDR2 FQNEAQ (reference sequence). This CDR3 spans 15 amino acids. CDR3 sequence: CASSTGQLPPYEQYF. CDR3 DNA sequence: TGTGCCAGCAGTACCGGACAGTTGCCCCCCTACGAGCAGTACTTC.

This clonotype was counted only a few times. The genes are TRBV5-1 and TRBJ2-3; 12 bases match TRBD2. The CDR3 is made up of 14 amino acids. Unmatched junction bases numbered 4, after V lost 5 bases and J lost 6 bases. Germline V gene lookup returns CDR1 SGHRS and CDR2 YFSETQ. The CDR3: CASRTSGGPDTQYF. The CDR3 region has the DNA TGCGCCAGCAGAACTAGCGGGGGGCCGGATACGCAGTATTTT.